This TCR beta chain was found in a study of blood T cell repertoires in COVID-19. Overall study: The United States, Italy and Spain were the sources of the acute and convalescent COVID-19 samples. T cells, B-cell-depleted T cells, or PBMCs supplied cDNA or gDNA.

Authors' analysis steps: Reference gene primer amplification gave estimated nucleated cell counts. Sequencing used immunoSEQ multiplex PCR; TCRdb keeps in-frame clones, though not all of them. From that table come the V and J calls and clone size; the DNA was used to work out D and trimming. Of hundreds of thousands of clones listed, approximately 83% are singletons. Germline-derived CDR1 and CDR2 are LGHNA and YSLEER. The CDR3 contains 14 residues. Trimming pared 1 base from V and 6 bases from J, leaving 11 bases between. The sequenced material came from peripheral blood. The chain recombines TRBV4-3 with TRBJ2-3, with D maybe TRBD2 (6 bases). The receptor was isolated from a woman aged 25 to 45 who had recovered from COVID-19. The CDR3 DNA reads as TGCGCCAGCAGCCAAGCGGGGGTAGCGGATACGCAGTATTTT. Translation gives CASSQAGVADTQYF.